Each of the 12 T cell receptor beta chains below was sequenced from the same sample in a study of T cells in Graves' hyperthyroidism and ophthalmopathy. RNA transcripts yielded amplified TCR beta CDR3 regions. First-round RT-PCR targeting the TCR CDR3 was performed with the HTBI primer set. TCRdb used MiXCR to reprocess the multiplex PCR reads, holding one entry per CDR3 protein. This table holds about 560,000 distinct CDR3 sequences, roughly 17% found once. Sequencing input: blood. Receptors originate from a woman aged 18-29 years with Graves' hyperthyroidism.

This clonotype was detected many times. The chain joins TRBV7-8 to TRBJ2-1; D gene ambiguous. Between the trimmed V and J ends, which lost 5 bases and 9 bases, there was a span of 11 bases. Germline lookup yields CDR1 SGHVS and CDR2 FQNEAQ. This CDR3 spans 12 amino acids. The chain's CDR3 is CASSHSVSEQFF. As DNA, the CDR3 is TGTGCCAGCAGCCACTCCGTCAGTGAGCAGTTCTTC.

V gene TRBV6-1 combines with J gene TRBJ2-1; 12 bases fit TRBD1. The CDR3 has 15 residues. Trimming removed 10 bases from V and 5 bases from J; junction bases left unmatched: 9. The germline V gene encodes CDR1 MNHNS and CDR2 SASEGT. CDR3 region: CAIARGQGANNEQFF. CDR3 nucleotide sequence: TGTGCCATCGCCCGGGGACAGGGGGCGAACAATGAGCAGTTCTTC.

The chain carries TRBV6-5 and TRBJ2-5; D may be TRBD2 (5 bases). Germline V gene sequence: CDR1 MNHEY, CDR2 SVGAGI. This CDR3 is 16 amino acids long. The V end was cut by 0 bases, the J end by 2 bases, with 13 bases between. The CDR3 nucleotides are TGTGCCAGCAGTTACTCGCCTACGGGGTGGCAAGAGACCCAGTACTTC. Translation: CASSYSPTGWQETQYF.

V gene TRBV20-1 combines with J gene TRBJ1-1; TRBD1 agrees at 9 bases. CDR1 DFQATT and CDR2 SNEGSKA come from the germline V gene (reference sequence). There are 16 residues in the CDR3. J was trimmed by 5 bases and V by 0 bases; bases with no gene match: 10. The CDR3 loop is CSARDGGQGWRTEAFF. CDR3 DNA: TGCAGTGCTAGAGATGGGGGACAGGGATGGAGAACTGAAGCTTTCTTT.

This chain joins TRBV5-8 and TRBJ1-1, with D uncertain. This CDR3 region has 13 residues. Trimming cost V 1 base and J 3 bases, with 7 bases left between them. The V gene's germline CDR1 is SGHTS and CDR2 YDEGEE. The CDR3 here is CASSLKWDTEAFF. The CDR3 DNA reads as TGTGCCAGCAGCTTGAAATGGGACACTGAAGCTTTCTTT. Variable domain in full (rest from reference TRBV5-8 and TRBJ1-1): EAGVTQSPTHLIKTRGQQATLRCSPISGHTSVYWYQQALGLGLQFLLWYDEGEERNRGNFPPRFSGRQFPNYSSELNVNALELEDSALYLCASSLKWDTEAFFGQGTRLTVV.

This clonotype was seen more than once but under ten times. The V and J genes are TRBV29-1 and TRBJ2-7, with a weak D call TRBD1 (6 bases). The V and J ends lost 2 bases and 1 base respectively, with 12 bases between them. The CDR3 runs 14 residues. Germline V gene lookup returns CDR1 SQVTM and CDR2 ANQGSEA. The CDR3 region has the DNA TGCAGCGTTGAAATCCGGGACACATCCTACGAGCAGTACTTC. The encoded protein is CSVEIRDTSYEQYF.

V gene TRBV6-2 or TRBV6-3 combines with J gene TRBJ2-2; no firm D call. The ends were cut back, 8 bases at V and 4 bases at J, with 14 bases in the middle. From germline, CDR1 is MNHEY and CDR2 SVGEGT. The CDR3 is 14 amino acids. The CDR3 spells CASAARQSTGELFF. The CDR3 nucleotides read TGTGCCAGCGCTGCCCGGCAATCCACCGGGGAGCTGTTTTTT.

This clonotype was seen repeatedly, ten times or more. The chain joins TRBV20-1 to TRBJ1-1; D is ambiguous. Germline CDR1 DFQATT, CDR2 SNEGSKA (reference sequence). V was pared by 3 bases and J by 1 base, with 12 bases between. This CDR3 region has 14 residues. CDR3 nucleotide sequence: TGCAGTGCTAGGCCCTCCCCAGGGAACACTGAAGCTTTCTTT. Protein product: CSARPSPGNTEAFF.

This clonotype was seen only a few times. The CDR3 sequence: CASSLVGTSSSGNTIYF. As DNA, the CDR3 is TGTGCCAGCAGCTTAGTTGGGACTTCCAGCTCTGGAAACACCATATATTTT. The V gene is TRBV7-2, the J gene TRBJ1-3, with D possibly matching TRBD1 (5 bases). CDR1 SGHTA and CDR2 FQGNSA come from the germline V gene. The CDR3 sequence is 17 residues long. The V end lost 1 base, the J end lost 0 bases, and 13 bases lay between the germline ends.

This clonotype came up once. This sequence joins TRBV5-1 and TRBJ2-5, with 9 positions matching TRBD2. The CDR3 sequence is 14 residues long. Losses at the gene ends were 4 bases for V and 1 base for J; bases not matched to a gene: 2. The germline CDR1 and CDR2 sequences are SGHRS and YFSETQ. The CDR3 loop reads CASSKGLAQETQYF. The CDR3 DNA follows: TGCGCCAGCAGCAAGGGACTAGCCCAAGAGACCCAGTACTTC. Combining the CDR3 with reference TRBV5-1 and TRBJ2-5 gives the whole variable domain KAGVTQTPRYLIKTRGQQVTLSCSPISGHRSVSWYQQTPGQGLQFLFEYFSETQRNKGNFPGRFSGRQFSNSRSEMNVSTLELGDSALYLCASSKGLAQETQYFGPGTRLLVL.

This clonotype was recorded many times. This chain uses TRBV28 with TRBJ2-1, with TRBD2 identical over 9 bases. J was trimmed by 6 bases and V by 7 bases; bases with no gene match: 7. CDR1 and CDR2 from the germline V gene are MDHEN and SYDVKM. This CDR3 is built from 14 residues. The CDR3 spells CASTRAGGLNEQFF. CDR3 bases: TGTGCCAGCACGAGAGCGGGGGGCCTCAATGAGCAGTTCTTC.

This clonotype was detected only a few times. The rearrangement links TRBV28 to TRBJ1-1; D might be TRBD1 (5 bases). V was pared by 1 base and J by 4 bases, with 16 bases between. The germline CDR1 and CDR2 sequences are MDHEN and SYDVKM. This CDR3 region has 16 residues. The CDR3 nucleotides read TGTGCCAGCAGTTTATCCCTCGGGGGTTTATTCACTGAAGCTTTCTTT. Its protein is CASSLSLGGLFTEAFF. The full variable domain, completed using reference TRBV28 and TRBJ1-1, is DVKVTQSSRYLVKRTGEKVFLECVQDMDHENMFWYRQDPGLGLRLIYFSYDVKMKEKGDIPEGYSVSREKKERFSLILESASTNQTSMYLCASSLSLGGLFTEAFFGQGTRLTVV.